A single sample is the source of the 5 T cell receptor beta chains below, sequenced in a study of brain T cells in children with intractable seizures. The data were produced by immunoSEQ multiplex PCR, yet TCRdb's version contains in-frame clones alone and is incomplete. The profile shows some 64,000 clones, about 96% of them singletons. Sequences were derived from peripheral blood, sampled at surgery. The origin of the receptors is a boy in the first two years of life with focal cortical dysplasia and intractable seizures.

A note on this clone: At one end, the junction sequence differs from germline, possibly due to a read error. The chain uses TRBV5-1 and TRBJ2-2, with TRBD2 matching over 13 bases. CDR1 and CDR2 from the germline V gene are SGHRS and YFSETQ. This CDR3 region has 17 residues. The CDR3 spells CASSVGTSGTNAGELFF. CDR3 nucleotide sequence: TGCGCCAGCAGCGTCGGGACTAGCGGGACGAACGCCGGGGAGCTGTTTTTT.

The chain combines TRBV27 with TRBJ2-1; no reliable D call. V was cut by 0 bases and J by 0 bases, with 9 bases left in between. The CDR3 runs 16 residues. CDR1 and CDR2 (germline): MNHEY, SMNVEV (reference sequence). Here the CDR3 reads CASSLSRVSSYNEQFF. The CDR3 bases are TGTGCCAGCAGTTTATCACGGGTTAGCTCCTACAATGAGCAGTTCTTC.

The chain couples TRBV4-3 to TRBJ1-1, with D tentatively TRBD1 (5 bases). V lost 1 base, J lost 2 bases, and 11 bases lay in between. CDR1 is LGHNA, CDR2 YSLEER, per germline. CDR3 length: 15 amino acids. The CDR3 reads CASSQVNRLNTEAFF. In DNA, the CDR3 is TGCGCCAGCAGCCAAGTGAACAGGCTAAACACTGAAGCTTTCTTT.

The V gene is TRBV5-4, the J gene TRBJ1-1, with D possibly being TRBD1 (6 bases). V gave up 4 bases and J gave up 4 bases, with 14 bases separating them. The CDR3 extends over 14 amino acids. Germline CDR1 is SGHNT and CDR2 is YYREEE (reference sequence). CDR3: CASSKRGVGTEAFF. The CDR3 DNA is TGTGCCAGCAGCAAAAGGGGGGTGGGCACTGAAGCTTTCTTT.

This clone was seen just once. The rearrangement links TRBV11-2 to TRBJ1-2; 7 positions match TRBD1. The CDR3 contains 14 residues. Germline assignment: CDR1 SGHAT and CDR2 FQNNGV. V was pared by 1 base and J by 5 bases, with 4 bases of the junction left unmatched. The CDR3 sequence is CASSLVGTVYGYTF. CDR3 sequence (DNA): TGTGCCAGCAGCTTAGTCGGGACAGTTTATGGCTACACCTTC.